A single sample is the source of the 22 T cell receptor beta chains below, sequenced in a study of T cell responses to AZD1222 COVID-19 vaccine (dated by TCRdb to about 2021). The library was prepared using the immunoSEQ multiplex PCR assay. TCRdb retrieved this table from immuneACCESS and kept in-frame rearrangements only. Not all clones are present; in checked studies, unresolved V genes account for under half, and no reason is known for the remainder. This sample comprises 150,000 or so clones, 70% to 90% of them detected only once. The ten largest make up more than 7% of the sample. What this sample's time point label stands for: baseline before first vaccination. The sample was peripheral blood, taken on day 0 of AZD1222 vaccination. These receptors originate from an adult in good health.

This rearrangement joins TRBV10-3 to TRBJ2-1, with D unresolved. Trimming stripped 0 bases from V and 9 bases from J, with 12 bases between. CDR3 size: 14 residues. Germline-derived CDR1 and CDR2 are ENHRY and SYGVKD. CDR3 loop: CAISESLSSGEQFF. The CDR3 DNA reads as TGTGCCATCAGTGAGTCCTTGTCCTCAGGTGAGCAGTTCTTC.

The rearrangement joins TRBV15 to TRBJ1-2; D is ambiguous. V lost 1 base and J 1 base, leaving 4 bases between the germline ends. Germline loops: CDR1 LNHNV, CDR2 YYDKDF (reference sequence). The CDR3 extends over 13 amino acids. This CDR3 reads CATSRVLNYGYTF. CDR3 nucleotide sequence: TGTGCCACCAGCAGAGTTCTTAACTATGGCTACACCTTC.

The J gene is TRBJ1-1, the V gene TRBV2; possible D gene TRBD1, 6 bases. CDR3 length: 15 residues. Germline CDR1 and CDR2: SNHLY and FYNNEI. V lost 1 base to trimming and J lost 7 bases, with 16 bases between them. The CDR3 reads CASSEVGGHRFEAFF. In nucleotides, the CDR3 is TGTGCCAGCAGTGAAGTCGGGGGACACCGATTTGAAGCTTTCTTT.

The rearrangement links TRBV5-1 to TRBJ2-7, with a possible D match to TRBD2 (5 bases). This CDR3 spans 13 amino acids. CDR1 and CDR2 (germline): SGHRS, YFSETQ. V lost 6 bases, J lost 6 bases, and 16 bases lay in between. The CDR3 DNA is TGCGCCAGCAAGGAGACGGGAACGGGCGAGCAGTACTTC. Protein: CASKETGTGEQYF.

The rearrangement uses TRBV24-1 and TRBJ1-2; weak D call: TRBD1 (6 bases). V shed 2 bases and J shed 8 bases, with 14 bases lying between them. Germline loops: CDR1 KGHDR, CDR2 SFDVKD. The CDR3 has 14 residues. CDR3 coding DNA: TGTGCCACCAGTGATTCAATCACAGGGCTGGGCTACACCTTC. This gives the protein CATSDSITGLGYTF.

The V gene is TRBV10-3, the J gene TRBJ1-2; TRBD1 might be the D (6 bases). The CDR3 sequence is 14 residues long. The V gene's germline CDR1 is ENHRY and CDR2 SYGVKD. With 7 bases removed from V and 4 bases from J, the gap between germline ends came to 16 bases. CDR3 residues: CAITGNREVYGYTF. The CDR3, as DNA: TGTGCCATCACGGGCAACAGGGAGGTCTATGGCTACACCTTC.

The chain joins TRBV6-5 to TRBJ1-6; D remains unclear. The CDR3 has 14 residues. The V and J ends lost 0 bases and 5 bases respectively, with 5 bases between them. The V gene's germline CDR1 is MNHEY and CDR2 SVGAGI. In DNA, the CDR3 is TGTGCCAGCAGTTACTCGAGCAATAATTCACCCCTCCACTTT. It is translated as CASSYSSNNSPLHF.

The chain combines TRBV5-1 with TRBJ2-1; 9 positions agree with TRBD2. Germline loops: CDR1 SGHRS, CDR2 YFSETQ. With 4 bases clipped from V and 7 bases from J, the junction kept 9 bases outside the gene matches. This CDR3 has 15 residues. This chain's CDR3 is CASSPRDSGSNEQFF. For the CDR3, the DNA is TGCGCCAGCAGCCCCCGGGATAGCGGGAGTAATGAGCAGTTCTTC.

The rearrangement links TRBV7-6 to TRBJ1-2, with TRBD1 as a possible D gene (6 bases). Germline loops: CDR1 SGHVS, CDR2 FNYEAQ. The CDR3 covers 12 residues. The ends were cut back, 4 bases at V and 5 bases at J, with 8 bases in the middle. CDR3 amino acids: CASSSTGYGYTF. CDR3 bases: TGTGCCAGCAGCTCGACAGGATATGGCTACACCTTC. Together with reference TRBV7-6 and TRBJ1-2, the CDR3 gives the full variable domain: GAGVSQSPRYKVTKRGQDVALRCDPISGHVSLYWYRQALGQGPEFLTYFNYEAQQDKSGLPNDRFSAERPEGSISTLTIQRTEQRDSAMYRCASSSTGYGYTFGSGTRLTVV.

The chain links TRBV30 to TRBJ2-5, with D possibly being TRBD2 (6 bases). This CDR3 contains 15 residues. V was trimmed by 3 bases and J by 4 bases, leaving 18 bases between them. The germline V gene encodes CDR1 GTSNPN and CDR2 SVGIG (reference sequence). CDR3 coding DNA: TGTGCCTGGAGCCCTGCGGCGGCGGGGATAGAGACCCAGTACTTC. This translates into CAWSPAAAGIETQYF. Full variable domain (remainder filled in from reference TRBV30 and TRBJ2-5): SQTIHQWPATLVQPVGSPLSLECTVEGTSNPNLYWYRQAAGRGLQLLFYSVGIGQISSEVPQNLSASRPQDRQFILSSKKLLLSDSGFYLCAWSPAAAGIETQYFGPGTRLLVL.

The chain has TRBV10-1 and TRBJ2-5; the D gene could be TRBD1 or TRBD2 (5 bases each). The CDR3 length is 18 residues. V was pared by 0 bases and J by 1 base, with 18 bases between. The germline gives CDR1 WNHNN, CDR2 SYGVQD (reference sequence). The CDR3 DNA reads as TGCGCCAGCAGTGAGTCTCGTCAGGGAGCAACCTTCCAAGAGACCCAGTACTTC. Amino acid sequence: CASSESRQGATFQETQYF.

The rearrangement uses TRBV30 and TRBJ2-3; 8 bases match TRBD2. The CDR3 is 14 residues long. Trimming cost V 5 bases and J 8 bases; bases outside gene matches: 12. Germline assignment: CDR1 GTSNPN and CDR2 SVGIG (reference sequence). The CDR3 here is CAWGGLVKSGTQYF. As DNA, the CDR3 is TGTGCCTGGGGGGGACTAGTTAAGAGTGGTACGCAGTATTTT.

This chain joins TRBV7-7 and TRBJ2-3; no definite D call. The CDR3 sequence is 8 residues long. Germline CDR1 and CDR2: SSHAT and FNYEAQ (reference sequence). V lost 7 bases and J lost 7, with 0 bases in between. The CDR3 bases are TGTGCCAGCAATACGCAGTATTTT. Translation gives CASNTQYF.

The chain has TRBV5-1 and TRBJ2-5, with 8 nucleotides matching TRBD2. Germline V lookup: CDR1 SGHRS, CDR2 YFSETQ. The V gene end was trimmed by 5 bases and the J gene end by 5 bases; junction bases not matched to a gene: 5. This CDR3 spans 13 amino acids. For the CDR3, the DNA is TGCGCCAGCAGGTCCGGGACTAGTGAGACCCAGTACTTC. Its translation: CASRSGTSETQYF.

The CDR3 loop reads CASSLYQTGFGHNEQFF. The CDR3 DNA reads as TGCGCCAGCAGCTTATACCAGACAGGGTTTGGACACAATGAGCAGTTCTTC. The chain has TRBV5-1 and TRBJ2-1, with 7 bases aligning to TRBD1. The CDR3 extends over 17 amino acids. CDR1 SGHRS and CDR2 YFSETQ come from the germline V gene. V lost 2 bases, J lost 5 bases, and 13 bases stayed unmatched.

The chain is built from TRBV12-5 and TRBJ1-2; 7 nucleotides line up with TRBD1. This CDR3 is 14 amino acids long. Germline-derived CDR1 and CDR2 are LGHNT and FRNRAP. The V gene end was trimmed by 4 bases and the J gene end by 4 bases; junction bases not matched to a gene: 6. CDR3 DNA: TGTGCTAGTGGTTGGGGACAGAATTTCTATGGCTACACCTTC. The encoded protein is CASGWGQNFYGYTF.

This chain links TRBV6-1 with TRBJ1-2; D ambiguous. Germline loops: CDR1 MNHNS, CDR2 SASEGT. CDR3 length: 16 amino acids. Trimming removed 0 bases from V and 4 bases from J, with 15 bases in between. CDR3 region: CASSEAMSGYSYGYTF. The CDR3 DNA follows: TGTGCCAGCAGTGAAGCGATGTCGGGATATAGCTATGGCTACACCTTC.

The gene calls are TRBV15 and TRBJ2-5; 10 nucleotides agree with TRBD2. The trim removed 0 bases at V and 0 bases at J, leaving 7 bases unmatched. This CDR3 has 18 residues. CDR1 is LNHNV, CDR2 YYDKDF, per germline (reference sequence). The CDR3 nucleotides read TGTGCCACCAGCAGAGACGTCCCACTAGCGGGGTACCAAGAGACCCAGTACTTC. It yields the protein CATSRDVPLAGYQETQYF.

This clone was counted between two and nine times. The J gene is TRBJ2-5, the V gene TRBV19; 12 bases are a match to TRBD2. With 0 bases clipped from V and 6 bases from J, the junction kept 11 bases outside the gene matches. This CDR3 has 18 residues. Germline V gives CDR1 LNHDA, CDR2 SQIVND (reference sequence). The CDR3 loop reads CASSIDASLAGGRKTQYF. Written as DNA, the CDR3 is TGTGCCAGTAGTATAGATGCCTCCCTAGCGGGGGGGCGGAAGACCCAGTACTTC.

The chain joins TRBV30 to TRBJ1-6; TRBD1 might be the D (5 bases). V lost 4 bases and J lost 8, with 12 bases in between. This CDR3 has 13 residues. Germline CDR1 reads GTSNPN; CDR2 reads SVGIG (reference sequence). CDR3 in DNA: TGTGCCTGGACAGGGTATGAGGATTCACCCCTCCACTTT. Amino acids: CAWTGYEDSPLHF.

This clone was recorded only once. The genes are TRBV20-1 and TRBJ1-2; no reliable D call. The CDR3 totals 10 residues. Deletions cut 4 bases from V and 3 bases from J, with 3 bases between. CDR1 DFQATT and CDR2 SNEGSKA come from the germline V gene (reference sequence). DNA for the CDR3: TGCAGTGCTAAAGACTATGGCTACACCTTC. Translating gives CSAKDYGYTF.

The chain uses TRBV5-1 and TRBJ1-5; D is possibly TRBD1 (5 bases). The CDR3 has 15 residues. V shed 1 base and J shed 4 bases, with 12 bases lying between them. Germline V gene lookup returns CDR1 SGHRS and CDR2 YFSETQ. In DNA form, the CDR3 reads TGCGCCAGCAGCTTGCTAGGGGCCCAAAATCAGCCCCAGCATTTT. Its protein is CASSLLGAQNQPQHF. The whole variable domain, filled in from reference TRBV5-1 and TRBJ1-5, reads KAGVTQTPRYLIKTRGQQVTLSCSPISGHRSVSWYQQTPGQGLQFLFEYFSETQRNKGNFPGRFSGRQFSNSRSEMNVSTLELGDSALYLCASSLLGAQNQPQHFGDGTRLSIL.